This T cell receptor (beta chain) stems from a study of T cell responses to AZD1222 COVID-19 vaccine. Using immunoSEQ multiplex PCR, the repertoire was profiled, and TCRdb retains in-frame clones only, with some absent. The repertoire holds roughly 260,000 clones, 93% seen once, with less than 0.65% in the top ten. As to this clone: Its antigen is unidentified.

General observations from the study: Among those given AZD1222, only six were seropositive at baseline.

The CDR3 contains 13 residues. The V and J ends lost 5 bases and 9 bases, in that order; junction bases with no gene match: 3. Per germline, CDR1 SGHTA and CDR2 FQGTGA. Sequenced material: peripheral blood, taken on day 0 of AZD1222 vaccination. The sequence derives from an adult in good health. This chain links TRBV7-3 with TRBJ1-6; 8 bases align to TRBD1. The CDR3 bases are TGTGCCAGCAGCAACGGACAGGGTTCACCCCTCCACTTT. This translates into CASSNGQGSPLHF.